The clone carrying this TCR beta chain was seen ten or more times. The data are from a study of T cells in Graves' hyperthyroidism and ophthalmopathy. V was clipped by 4 bases and J by 3 bases, with 4 bases between them. This CDR3 region has 11 residues. CDR1 and CDR2 (germline): MNHEY, SVGEGT. It was RNA transcripts that yielded the amplified TCR beta CDR3 regions. First-round RT-PCR with HTBI primers amplified the TCR CDR3 region. TCRdb reprocessed the multiplex PCR reads via MiXCR and lists one record per CDR3 protein. Of over 250,000 distinct CDR3 sequences listed, about 25% are singletons. The clonotype comes from a man aged 40-49 years with Graves' hyperthyroidism that later progressed to Graves' ophthalmopathy. This chain links TRBV6-2 or TRBV6-3 with TRBJ2-7; D call uncertain. The sample comprised blood. CDR3 protein: CASSFHYEQYF. CDR3 DNA: TGTGCCAGCAGTTTTCACTACGAGCAGTACTTC.